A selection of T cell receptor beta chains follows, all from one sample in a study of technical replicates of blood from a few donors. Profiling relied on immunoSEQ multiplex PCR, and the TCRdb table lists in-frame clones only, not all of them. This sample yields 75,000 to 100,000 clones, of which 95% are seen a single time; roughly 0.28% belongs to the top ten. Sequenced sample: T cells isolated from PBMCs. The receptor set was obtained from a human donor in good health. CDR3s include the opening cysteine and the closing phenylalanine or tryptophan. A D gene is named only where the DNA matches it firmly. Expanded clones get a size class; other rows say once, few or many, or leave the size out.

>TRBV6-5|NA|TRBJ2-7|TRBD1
TGTGCCAGCAGACCACAGGGGGCGCATCCTTACGAGCAGTACTTC
CASRPQGAHPYEQYF
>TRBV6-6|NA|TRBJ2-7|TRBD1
TGTGCCAGCAGTGCATCAGGGGGCAAAAACTACGAGCAGTACTTC
CASSASGGKNYEQYF
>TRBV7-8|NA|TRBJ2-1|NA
TGTGCCAGCAGGAAACAGAGGGGGGGCCTAAGCTCCTACAATGAGCAGTTCTTC
CASRKQRGGLSSYNEQFF
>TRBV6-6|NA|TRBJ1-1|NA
TGTGCCAGCAGTTACGAGGTAGTCCCTGAAGCTTTCTTT
CASSYEVVPEAFF
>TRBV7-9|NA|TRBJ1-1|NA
TGTGCCAGCAGCTTAGGTGAGGTGAACACTGAAGCTTTCTTT
CASSLGEVNTEAFF
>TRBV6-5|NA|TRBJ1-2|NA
TGTGCCAGCAGTTACGGCTTGGGGGCCTATGGCTACACCTTC
CASSYGLGAYGYTF
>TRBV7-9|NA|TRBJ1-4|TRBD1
TGTGCCAGCAGCCGCGGGACAGGAGACGCCCCTAATGAAAAACTGTTTTTT
CASSRGTGDAPNEKLFF
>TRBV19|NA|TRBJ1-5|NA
TGTGCCAGTAGTATTGTCACCGGGACACTGGCTCAGCCCCAGCATTTT
CASSIVTGTLAQPQHF
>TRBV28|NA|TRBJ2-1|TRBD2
TGTGCCAGCAGTTTACGGACTAGCGGGAGCTATGAGCAGTTCTTC
CASSLRTSGSYEQFF
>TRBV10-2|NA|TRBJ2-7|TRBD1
TGCGCCAGCAGCTCCCGGGACAGGGCACCTCACGAGCAGTACTTC
CASSSRDRAPHEQYF
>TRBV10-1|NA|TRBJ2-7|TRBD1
TGCGCCAGATTAATACCGGGACAGGGATCCTACGAGCAGTACTTC
CARLIPGQGSYEQYF
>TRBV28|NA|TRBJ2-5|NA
TGTGCCAGCAGTTTGGGCCAAGAAGAGACCCAGTACTTC
CASSLGQEETQYF
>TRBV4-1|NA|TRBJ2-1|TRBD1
TGCGCCAGCCGCCCGGGACAGGACTACAATGAGCAGTTCTTC
CASRPGQDYNEQFF
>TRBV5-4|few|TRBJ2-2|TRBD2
TGTGCCAGCAGCTTCTTTGCGGGAGGGCCCGGGGAGCTGTTTTTT
CASSFFAGGPGELFF
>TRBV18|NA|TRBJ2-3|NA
TGTGCCAGCTCACCAGGGACAAGGGATACGCAGTATTTT
CASSPGTRDTQYF
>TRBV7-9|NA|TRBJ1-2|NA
TGTGCCAGCAGCTTAGCAGGGGCTGGCTACACCTTC
CASSLAGAGYTF
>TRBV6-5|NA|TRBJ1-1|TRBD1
TGTGCCAGCAGTTACTCACAGGGGGGGATGAACACTGAAGCTTTCTTT
CASSYSQGGMNTEAFF
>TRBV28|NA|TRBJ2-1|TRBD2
TGTGCCAGCAGTTTACCTAGCGGGAGGTCCTACAATGAGCAGTTCTTC
CASSLPSGRSYNEQFF
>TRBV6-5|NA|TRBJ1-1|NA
TGTGCCAGCGGCCTGGCGGCGAACACTGAAGCTTTCTTT
CASGLAANTEAFF
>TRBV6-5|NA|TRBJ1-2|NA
TGTGCCAGCAGCCGGGGTCCTGGGGGCTACACCTTC
CASSRGPGGYTF
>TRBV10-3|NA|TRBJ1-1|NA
TGTGCCATCAGTGAGCAACTGGGGGGCACTGAAGCTTTCTTT
CAISEQLGGTEAFF
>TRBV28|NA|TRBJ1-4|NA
TGTGCCAGCAGTCCCACCCTGCGGGAACTGGAGGAAAAACTGTTTTTT
CASSPTLRELEEKLFF
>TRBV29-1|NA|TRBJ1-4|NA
TGCAGCGTTGAAGAGGCAGGGTATGGGAAACTGTTTTTT
CSVEEAGYGKLFF
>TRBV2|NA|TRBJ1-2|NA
TGTGCCAGCAGTAATCAGGGCCCCGGGTACTATGGCTACACCTTC
CASSNQGPGYYGYTF
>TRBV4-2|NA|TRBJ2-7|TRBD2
TGTGCCAGCAGCCAAGGGGAGGGTTCTCTTATCTACGAGCAGTACTTC
CASSQGEGSLIYEQYF